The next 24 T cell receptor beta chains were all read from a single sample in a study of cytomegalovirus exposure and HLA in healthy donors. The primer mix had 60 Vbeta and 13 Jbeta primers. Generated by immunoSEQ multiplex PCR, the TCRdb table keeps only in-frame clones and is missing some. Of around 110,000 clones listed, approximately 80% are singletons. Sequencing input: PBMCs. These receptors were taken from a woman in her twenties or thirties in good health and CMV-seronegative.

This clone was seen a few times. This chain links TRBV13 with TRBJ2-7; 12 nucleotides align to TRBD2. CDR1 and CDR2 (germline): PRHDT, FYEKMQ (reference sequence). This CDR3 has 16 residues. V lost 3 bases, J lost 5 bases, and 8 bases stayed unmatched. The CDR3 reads CASSFGLAGGPDEQYF. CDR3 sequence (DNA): TGTGCCAGCAGCTTTGGGCTAGCGGGAGGGCCGGACGAGCAGTACTTC.

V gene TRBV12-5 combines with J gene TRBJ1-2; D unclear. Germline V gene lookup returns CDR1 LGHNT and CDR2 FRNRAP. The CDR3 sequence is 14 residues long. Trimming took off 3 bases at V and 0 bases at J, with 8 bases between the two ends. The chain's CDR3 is CASGFSQANYGYTF. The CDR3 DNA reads TGTGCTAGTGGTTTTTCCCAGGCTAACTATGGCTACACCTTC.

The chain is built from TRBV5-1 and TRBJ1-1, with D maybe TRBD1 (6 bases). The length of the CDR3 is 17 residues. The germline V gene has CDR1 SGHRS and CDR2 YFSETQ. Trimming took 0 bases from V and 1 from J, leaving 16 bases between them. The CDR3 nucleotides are TGCGCCAGCAGCTTGGCCGGAACAGGGAAAGGGAACACTGAAGCTTTCTTT. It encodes CASSLAGTGKGNTEAFF.

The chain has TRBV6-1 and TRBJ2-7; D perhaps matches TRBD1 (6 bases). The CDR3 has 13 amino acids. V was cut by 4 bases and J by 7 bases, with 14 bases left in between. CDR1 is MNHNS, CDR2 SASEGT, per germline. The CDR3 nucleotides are TGTGCCAGCAGTGGGCGGACAGCTAATGAGCAGTACTTC. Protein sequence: CASSGRTANEQYF.

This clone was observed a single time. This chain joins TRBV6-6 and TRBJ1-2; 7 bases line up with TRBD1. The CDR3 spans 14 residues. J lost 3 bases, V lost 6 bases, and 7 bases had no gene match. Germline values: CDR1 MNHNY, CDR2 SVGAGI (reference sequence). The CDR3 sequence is CASSPRQGDYGYTF. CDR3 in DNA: TGTGCCAGCAGCCCCCGACAGGGTGACTATGGCTACACCTTC.

CDR3 nucleotide sequence: TGCGCCAGCAGCCATGCGACAGGGGCTGGAAACACCATATATTTT. Protein product: CASSHATGAGNTIYF. The chain uses TRBV4-3 and TRBJ1-3; TRBD1 agrees at 8 bases. The CDR3 loop spans 15 amino acids. Germline lookup yields CDR1 LGHNA and CDR2 YSLEER. J gave up 2 bases and V 3 bases, and 3 bases lay outside the gene matches.

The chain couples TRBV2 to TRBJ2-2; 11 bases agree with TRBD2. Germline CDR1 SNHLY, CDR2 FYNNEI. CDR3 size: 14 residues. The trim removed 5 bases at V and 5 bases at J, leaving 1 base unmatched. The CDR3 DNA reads TGTGCCAGCAGTCGGACTAGCGGGACCGGGGAGCTGTTTTTT. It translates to CASSRTSGTGELFF.

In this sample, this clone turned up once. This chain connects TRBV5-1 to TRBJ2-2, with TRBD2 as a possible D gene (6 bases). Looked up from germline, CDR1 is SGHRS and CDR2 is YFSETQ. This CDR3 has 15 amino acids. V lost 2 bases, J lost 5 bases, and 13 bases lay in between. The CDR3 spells CASSFYQAGTGELFF. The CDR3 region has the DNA TGCGCCAGCAGCTTTTATCAGGCGGGGACCGGGGAGCTGTTTTTT.

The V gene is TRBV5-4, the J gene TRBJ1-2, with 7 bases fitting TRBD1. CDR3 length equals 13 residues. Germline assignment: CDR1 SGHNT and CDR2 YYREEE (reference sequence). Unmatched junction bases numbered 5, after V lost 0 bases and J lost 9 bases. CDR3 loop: CASSLADRESYTF. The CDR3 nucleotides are TGTGCCAGCAGCTTGGCCGACAGGGAGAGCTACACCTTC.

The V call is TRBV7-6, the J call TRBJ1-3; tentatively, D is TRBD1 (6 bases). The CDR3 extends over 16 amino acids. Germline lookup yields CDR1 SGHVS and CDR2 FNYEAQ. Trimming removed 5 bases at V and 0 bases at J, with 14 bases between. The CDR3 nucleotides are TGTGCCAGCAGCCGAGGACAGCCCTTCTCTGGAAACACCATATATTTT. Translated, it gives CASSRGQPFSGNTIYF.

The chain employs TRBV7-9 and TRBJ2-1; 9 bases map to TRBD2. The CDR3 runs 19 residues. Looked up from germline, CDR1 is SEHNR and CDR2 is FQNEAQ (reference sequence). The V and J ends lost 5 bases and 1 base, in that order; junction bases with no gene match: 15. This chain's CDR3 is CASSADVAGAPRSYNEQFF. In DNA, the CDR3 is TGTGCCAGCAGCGCAGACGTAGCGGGGGCTCCGAGATCCTACAATGAGCAGTTCTTC. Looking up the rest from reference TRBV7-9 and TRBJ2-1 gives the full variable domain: DTGVSQNPRHKITKRGQNVTFRCDPISEHNRLYWYRQTLGQGPEFLTYFQNEAQLEKSRLLSDRFSAERPKGSFSTLEIQRTEQGDSAMYLCASSADVAGAPRSYNEQFFGPGTRLTVL.

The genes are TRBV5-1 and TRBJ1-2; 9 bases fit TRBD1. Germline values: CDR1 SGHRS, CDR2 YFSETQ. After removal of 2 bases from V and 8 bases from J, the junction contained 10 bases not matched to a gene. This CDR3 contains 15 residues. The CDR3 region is CASSFGQGFRSGYTF. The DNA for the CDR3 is TGCGCCAGCAGCTTCGGACAGGGGTTTAGATCGGGCTACACCTTC. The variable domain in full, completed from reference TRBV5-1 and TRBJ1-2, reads KAGVTQTPRYLIKTRGQQVTLSCSPISGHRSVSWYQQTPGQGLQFLFEYFSETQRNKGNFPGRFSGRQFSNSRSEMNVSTLELGDSALYLCASSFGQGFRSGYTFGSGTRLTVV.

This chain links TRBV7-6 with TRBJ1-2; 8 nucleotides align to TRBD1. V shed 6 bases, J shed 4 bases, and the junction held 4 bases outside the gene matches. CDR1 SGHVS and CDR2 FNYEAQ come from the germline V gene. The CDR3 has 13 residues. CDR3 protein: CASRDREGYGYTF. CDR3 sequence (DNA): TGTGCCAGCAGGGACAGGGAGGGCTATGGCTACACCTTC.

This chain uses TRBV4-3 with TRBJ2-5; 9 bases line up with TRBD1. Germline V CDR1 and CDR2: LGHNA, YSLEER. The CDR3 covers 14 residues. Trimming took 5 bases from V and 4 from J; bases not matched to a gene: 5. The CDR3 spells CASSTGTGLETQYF. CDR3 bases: TGCGCCAGCAGCACCGGGACAGGGTTAGAGACCCAGTACTTC.

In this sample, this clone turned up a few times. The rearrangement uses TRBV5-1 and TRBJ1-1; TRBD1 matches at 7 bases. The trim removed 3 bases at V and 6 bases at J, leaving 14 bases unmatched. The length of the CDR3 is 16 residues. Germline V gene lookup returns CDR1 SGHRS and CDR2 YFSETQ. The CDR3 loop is CASSSLNRQGDAEAFF. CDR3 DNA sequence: TGCGCCAGCAGCTCCTTGAATAGACAGGGAGACGCTGAAGCTTTCTTT.

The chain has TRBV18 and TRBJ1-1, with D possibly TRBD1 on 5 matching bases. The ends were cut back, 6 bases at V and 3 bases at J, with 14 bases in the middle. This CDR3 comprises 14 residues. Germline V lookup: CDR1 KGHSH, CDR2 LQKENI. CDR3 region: CASSPRTQDTEAFF. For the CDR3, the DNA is TGTGCCAGCTCCCCTAGGACACAGGACACTGAAGCTTTCTTT.

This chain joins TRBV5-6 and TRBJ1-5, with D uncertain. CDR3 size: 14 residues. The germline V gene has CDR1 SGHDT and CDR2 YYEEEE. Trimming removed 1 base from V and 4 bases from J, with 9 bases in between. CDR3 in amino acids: CASSLRGRNQPQHF. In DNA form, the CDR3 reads TGTGCCAGCAGCTTGAGAGGGAGAAATCAGCCCCAGCATTTT.

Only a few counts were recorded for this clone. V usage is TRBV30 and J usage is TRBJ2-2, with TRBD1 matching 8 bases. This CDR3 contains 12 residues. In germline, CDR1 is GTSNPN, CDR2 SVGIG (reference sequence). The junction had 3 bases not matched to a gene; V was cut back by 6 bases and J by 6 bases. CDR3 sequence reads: CACGQGPGELFF. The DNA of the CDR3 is TGTGCCTGTGGACAGGGTCCCGGGGAGCTGTTTTTT. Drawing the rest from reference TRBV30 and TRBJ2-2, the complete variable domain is SQTIHQWPATLVQPVGSPLSLECTVEGTSNPNLYWYRQAAGRGLQLLFYSVGIGQISSEVPQNLSASRPQDRQFILSSKKLLLSDSGFYLCACGQGPGELFFGEGSRLTVL.

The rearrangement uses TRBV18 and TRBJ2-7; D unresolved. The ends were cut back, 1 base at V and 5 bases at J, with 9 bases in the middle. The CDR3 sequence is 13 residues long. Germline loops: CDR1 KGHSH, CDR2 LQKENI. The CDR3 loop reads CASSPLADNEQYF. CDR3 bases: TGTGCCAGCTCACCACTAGCCGATAACGAGCAGTACTTC.

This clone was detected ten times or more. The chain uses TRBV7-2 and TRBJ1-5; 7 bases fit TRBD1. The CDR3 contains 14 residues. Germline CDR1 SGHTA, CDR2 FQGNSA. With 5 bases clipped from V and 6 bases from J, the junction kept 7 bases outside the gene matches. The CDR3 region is CASSLRQGSQPQHF. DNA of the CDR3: TGTGCCAGCAGCCTACGACAGGGCAGTCAGCCCCAGCATTTT.

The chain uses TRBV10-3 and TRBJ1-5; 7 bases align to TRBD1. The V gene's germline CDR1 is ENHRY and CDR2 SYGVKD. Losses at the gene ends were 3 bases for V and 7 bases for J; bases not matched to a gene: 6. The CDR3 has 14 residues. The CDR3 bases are TGTGCCATCAGTGACCGGACAGGTCAACAGCCCCAGCATTTT. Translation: CAISDRTGQQPQHF.

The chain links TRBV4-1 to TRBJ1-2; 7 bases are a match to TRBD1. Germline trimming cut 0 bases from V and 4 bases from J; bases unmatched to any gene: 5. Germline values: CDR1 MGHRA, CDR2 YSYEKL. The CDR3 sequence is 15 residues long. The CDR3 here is CASSQEWAGGYGYTF. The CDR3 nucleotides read TGCGCCAGCAGCCAAGAATGGGCAGGGGGCTATGGCTACACCTTC.

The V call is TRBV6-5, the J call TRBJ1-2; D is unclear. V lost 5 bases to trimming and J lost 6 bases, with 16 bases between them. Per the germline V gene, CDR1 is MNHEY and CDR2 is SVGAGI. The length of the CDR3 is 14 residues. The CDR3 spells CASSATYTGNGYTF. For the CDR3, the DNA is TGTGCCAGCAGTGCGACCTACACGGGGAATGGCTACACCTTC.

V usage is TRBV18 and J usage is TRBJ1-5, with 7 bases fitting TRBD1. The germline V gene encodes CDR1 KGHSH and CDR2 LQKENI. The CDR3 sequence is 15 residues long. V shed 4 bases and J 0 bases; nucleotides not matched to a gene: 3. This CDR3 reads CASSQTGNSNQPQHF. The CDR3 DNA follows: TGTGCCAGCTCACAGACAGGGAATAGCAATCAGCCCCAGCATTTT.